One and the same sample provided the 5 T cell receptor beta chains below, sequenced in a study of T-cell reconstitution after alpha-beta-depleted transplantation in children. The authors prepared the TCRbeta library with unique molecular identifiers. TCRdb analysed the PCR reads with MiXCR anew, one entry per CDR3 protein. The sample holds more than 200,000 distinct CDR3 sequences; under 8.5% are singletons and the top ten take 35% to 40%. This sample comprised PBMCs, mostly from graft donor cells, obtained 360 days after TCRalphabeta/CD19-depleted stem cell transplant. The source of these receptors is a male patient aged 2 to 10 who had a stem cell transplant for acute myeloid leukemia, so the T cells may come from the graft donor.

This clonotype was observed at least ten times. The chain couples TRBV29-1 to TRBJ2-7, with no clear D. CDR3 length equals 12 residues. Trimming took 4 bases from V and 6 from J, leaving 13 bases between them. In germline, CDR1 is SQVTM, CDR2 ANQGSEA. The CDR3 is CSVGTILGEQYF. CDR3 DNA sequence: TGCAGCGTTGGAACCATTCTGGGCGAGCAGTACTTC.

This clonotype was observed many times. V usage is TRBV7-8 and J usage is TRBJ2-2; D not certain. CDR3 length: 15 residues. Looked up from germline, CDR1 is SGHVS and CDR2 is FQNEAQ. V lost 4 bases and J lost 4, with 13 bases in between. CDR3 DNA sequence: TGTGCCAGCAGCTCCAGCCGTCGGGCCACCGGGGAGCTGTTTTTT. Its protein is CASSSSRRATGELFF. The full variable domain, completed using reference TRBV7-8 and TRBJ2-2, is GAGVSQSPRYKVAKRGQDVALRCDPISGHVSLFWYQQALGQGPEFLTYFQNEAQLDKSGLPSDRFFAERPEGSVSTLKIQRTQQEDSAVYLCASSSSRRATGELFFGEGSRLTVL.

This clonotype has only a few counts. This chain uses TRBV20-1 with TRBJ2-1; D remains unclear. V dropped 3 bases and J dropped 4 bases, with 16 bases sitting between them. The germline V gene has CDR1 DFQATT and CDR2 SNEGSKA (reference sequence). The CDR3 is 15 residues long. CDR3 in amino acids: CSASDIDILYNEQFF. Here the CDR3 DNA reads TGCAGTGCTAGCGATATAGACATCCTATACAATGAGCAGTTCTTC.

This clonotype appeared many times. The genes are TRBV7-6 and TRBJ1-1, with D maybe TRBD1 (5 bases). CDR3 length: 14 residues. V gave up 1 base and J gave up 3 bases, with 9 bases separating them. Germline V lookup: CDR1 SGHVS, CDR2 FNYEAQ. In DNA, the CDR3 is TGTGCCAGCAGCTTAGGGGACGGCTACACTGAAGCTTTCTTT. Protein product: CASSLGDGYTEAFF. Full variable domain (remainder filled in from reference TRBV7-6 and TRBJ1-1): GAGVSQSPRYKVTKRGQDVALRCDPISGHVSLYWYRQALGQGPEFLTYFNYEAQQDKSGLPNDRFSAERPEGSISTLTIQRTEQRDSAMYRCASSLGDGYTEAFFGQGTRLTVV.

The chain recombines TRBV15 with TRBJ1-5; D ambiguous. CDR1 and CDR2 (germline): LNHNV, YYDKDF (reference sequence). This CDR3 has 14 amino acids. V was shortened by 8 bases and J by 3 bases, with 14 bases between the two germline ends. The CDR3 here is CATSAQTNNQPQHF. The CDR3 coding sequence is TGTGCCACCTCTGCGCAGACAAACAATCAGCCCCAGCATTTT.